This entry features one TCR beta chain sequence. Its antigen remains undetermined. Per-base qualities were not stored, and no clone one base away is much larger. The cohort consisted of approximately 670 healthy bone marrow donors. Cohort members were all nominally healthy when sampled, although unrecorded immune exposures were likely present. The donor was CMV seropositive and belonged to the group of 250 to 300 seropositive cohort members. A peripheral blood sample was provided by each donor, and peripheral blood mononuclear cells were used for TCR beta sequencing. The Qiagen DNeasy Blood Extraction Kit was used to extract genomic DNA from the blood cell samples. The sample is drawn from a study of cytomegalovirus exposure and HLA in healthy donors (dated by TCRdb to the late 2010s). Some background on the complete study: In an earlier analysis of roughly 500 of the donors, 276 Gb of sequence data and 90 million to 130 million unique TCR beta sequences from 180 million or so T cells were reported. HLA typing included class I and class II loci at four-digit resolution. About 300 gigabases of sequencing data and around 80 million unique TCR sequences made up an early release that covered around 640 HLA-typed donors. The later analysis used no new phenotypic data to find candidate immune exposures, relying instead on TCR beta sequences and their occurrence across donors. Because of strong linkage in the cohort, roughly 5 DR-DQ haplotypes were treated as single units for association and clustering. Typing coverage varied by locus: about 620-630 donors for A, B, C, DRB1 and DQB1; roughly 520 for DQA1; about 590 for DPA1; about 450 for DPB1. Besides the first cohort of approximately 710 subjects, a separate validation cohort made up of over 100 different subjects was used. A later genetic analysis took genome-wide SNP genotypes for about 65% of the 666 donors and used that subset as a discovery cohort. The study profiled the T cell repertoires of 550 to 700 subjects by immunosequencing and related them to cytomegalovirus serostatus. The aim of the study was to test whether cataloging public T cell receptors could identify signatures of past pathogen exposure. Every repertoire in the discovery cohort had been generated on one and the same sequencing platform. To predict cytomegalovirus infection status, the study combined high-throughput TCR immunosequencing, statistical association of individual TCRs with disease status, and machine learning. The genetic ancestry cluster associated with self-reported Caucasian donors included 81% of the roughly 380 genotyped donors. Alongside the repertoire data, information on donor age, sex, ethnicity and CMV serostatus was compiled. In a later analysis, previously published TCR beta repertoires from about 640 donors were re-analyzed and high-resolution HLA genotyping was added so that TCR occurrence patterns could be studied. Among some 410 genotyped donors of the cohort, an average of approximately 220,000 unique TCR beta nucleotide sequences was sequenced per donor, of which about 19% were non-productive. To decide whether each TCR beta V gene segment behaved as functional or pseudogenic, an earlier analysis of 587 of the donors relied on high-throughput TCR beta sequencing. Points the paper makes about the study in general: Most TCR sequences were seen in very few donors, while some public TCRs were found in many individuals. It was suggested by the authors that the approach could potentially be generalized to other disease states and immunological phenotypes. The earlier analysis of about 600 of the donors excluded 15 to 20 rarely observed V segments, including chromosome 9 orphons, because counts were too low. In a later analysis, HLA-associated TCR beta chains showed more clonal expansion and lower generation probabilities than non-associated chains that were equally common. In both the original and validation cohorts, the classifier was reported to diagnose cytomegalovirus status with high specificity and sensitivity. In a later genetic analysis, a missense DCLRE1C variant was associated with V-gene and J-gene trimming of TCR beta chains, and the association was replicated in an independent cohort. When HLA alleles, especially DR and DQ, strongly co-occurred, TCR associations were difficult to assign to individual alleles. Because some donors lacked HLA typing at each locus, the association tests relied only on the typed subset. Several of the top co-occurrence clusters appeared to be linked to parvovirus B19, influenza, CMV and Epstein-Barr virus, according to a later analysis. In an earlier analysis of a few hundred of the donors, most TCR beta V segments were observed in productive rearrangements about 90% or about 30% of the time, broadly matching IMGT annotations. According to a later analysis, most CMV-associated TCR beta chains appeared to be HLA-restricted, and the HLA associations seemed to be driven largely by CMV exposure. At a false discovery rate of 0.05, a later analysis linked around 17,000 TCR beta sequences to specific HLA alleles. Some IMGT-functional V segments, including TRBV6-2 and TRBV6-3, could not be distinguished by the 87-base-pair reads and were therefore excluded. In vitro tests confirmed that a few of the cytomegalovirus-associated TCR beta chains recognize cytomegalovirus antigens. The cohort was sequenced for TCR beta chains only, and without alpha or paired-chain data the features that could be detected were limited. For the cohort, immune exposure information was limited to CMV serostatus. A later genetic analysis reported fewer N-insertions in productive TCRs among donors in an Asian-associated ancestry cluster than the approximately 670-donor mean. A further reported finding was that TCR beta sequences accurately predicted the HLA-A and HLA-B alleles for most subjects in the first cohort. The sequencing pipeline was judged likely to have produced a cluster of highly shared sequence variants as a technical artifact. In a later analysis, the rate of TCR association differed among HLA loci, with DRB1 alleles having the most associated TCRs and HLA-C alleles having the fewest. In the study, some 180 TCR beta chains were listed as associated with cytomegalovirus. Correlated functional status among segregating V segments might be attributable to linkage disequilibrium, but an unknown experimental factor could not be ruled out. Roughly uniform sequencing depth across donors was assumed in presence/absence analyses, although this assumption may not hold.

At the junction V is shortened by 3 bases and J by 6 bases; bases outside the gene matches: 4. Inclusive of the bounding cysteine and phenylalanine, the CDR3 is 13 residues long. This entry keeps only the CDR3 DNA: 39 bases, framed from base 1. The germline V gene sets CDR1 to SGHTA and CDR2 to FQGNSA. Library creation used the immunoSEQ multiplex PCR assay. For the multiplex PCR, a mixture combining 60 forward primers for TCR Vbeta segments and 13 reverse primers for TCR Jbeta segments was used. Amplification of the CDR3 region of rearranged TCR beta genes was performed with a multiplex PCR assay on genomic DNA. Amplified TCR beta libraries were sequenced as 87-base-pair reads on the Illumina HiSeq System. Per the original workflow: Across the 670 or so repertoires, a later analysis counted approximately 83 million unique TCR beta chains, 8.5 million to 12 million of which were shared by at least two donors. Raw reads were error-corrected and collapsed into unique sequences by a nearest-neighbor algorithm in which closely related sequences were merged to remove PCR and sequencing errors. To assign V, D and J gene segments, CDR3 sequences were aligned to IMGT reference sequences. Each retained sequence needed at least a six-nucleotide match to both a V gene segment and a J gene segment. A rearrangement was called productive if the CDR3 had no stop codons and remained in frame with V and J, and every other rearrangement was called non-productive. CDR3 was defined according to IMGT convention as the region running from the second conserved V-encoded cysteine to the conserved J-encoded phenylalanine. The earlier analysis of around 640 of the donors excluded sequences that lacked an unambiguous match to a single V gene segment. An earlier analysis of 450 to 650 of the donors called V segments functional above 56.7% productive rearrangements and segregating when the between-donor standard deviation exceeded 5%. A statistical classification framework was developed to diagnose cytomegalovirus status using the catalog of TCR beta chain sequences. V and J gene assignment, in a later analysis, came from comparing TCR nucleotide sequences with IMGT/GENE-DB human TR gene sequences. A later analysis assigned CDR3 sequences and most-parsimonious VDJ recombination scenarios with the TCRdist pipeline. In a later analysis, each TCR beta chain was defined by its CDR3 amino acid sequence together with its V-gene family, and reads lacking a unique V-gene family were excluded. To address suspected cross-contamination and a sequencing artifact, a later analysis removed over 500 highly shared, low-generation-probability nucleotide sequences. A later analysis calculated a clonal expansion index for each public chain from normalized within-repertoire ranks of inferred template counts. In a later analysis, generation probabilities were computed with a VDJ recombination model fitted to out-of-frame rearrangements, and the resulting probabilities were checked against IGoR. Hypergeometric tests were used in a later analysis to score TCR-TCR, TCR-HLA and TCR-CMV co-occurrence, with a repertoire-size bias correction applied to the TCR pairs. False discovery rates were estimated in a later analysis by permuting HLA or CMV assignments 20 times. In a later analysis, co-occurring TCRs were grouped with DBSCAN, and TCRdist sequence similarity was added when clustering was performed within HLA-allele-positive subsets. For co-occurrence clustering, repertoires with fewer than 30,000 or more than 120,000 public chains were excluded, along with about five repertoires with anomalous nucleotide sharing. TCRdb carries this immuneACCESS record with in-frame sequences only. Its versions omit some clonotypes, under half of them owing to an unresolved V gene in the studies checked, with the rest unexplained. V, J and clone size were drawn from that table, and D and trimming were deduced from the DNA. The sample contains approximately 100,000 clones, over 60% of them found a single time. The ten biggest clones cover 4.1% of the sample.

In this chain, TRBV7-2 is recombined with TRBJ2-7, and TRBD1 aligns with 8 junction nucleotides. The origin of this receptor is a female donor in good health and CMV-seropositive. Material: PBMCs. The DNA reads TGTGCCAGCAGCTTTTCAGGGGGCGTCGAGCAGTACTTC. This yields the protein CASSFSGGVEQYF.